A single sample is the source of the 14 T cell receptor beta chains below, sequenced in a study of technical replicates of blood from several donors. Sequencing was performed with immunoSEQ multiplex PCR; in TCRdb, only in-frame clones are kept and a portion is missing. Altogether about 88,000 clones are present, roughly 93% being singletons, with the ten largest covering 0.25%. Input material: T cells isolated from PBMCs. The receptors were sampled from a human donor in good health.

This clone was recorded a few times. The chain has TRBV7-6 and TRBJ1-1; 8 bases map to TRBD1. CDR3 size: 14 residues. Germline CDR1 and CDR2: SGHVS and FNYEAQ. V was clipped by 4 bases and J by 7 bases; unmatched bases: 8. Here the CDR3 reads CASSSGQGGGEAFF. The CDR3 nucleotides are TGTGCCAGCAGCTCCGGACAGGGAGGTGGTGAAGCTTTCTTT.

The table lists this clone with a few counts. This rearrangement joins TRBV18 to TRBJ1-1; D perhaps matches TRBD1 (5 bases). CDR3 size: 13 residues. Trimming took 3 bases from V and 7 from J, leaving 12 bases between them. Germline CDR1 KGHSH, CDR2 LQKENI. In DNA form, the CDR3 reads TGTGCCAGCTCACCGCAGGGCGGTTATGAAGCTTTCTTT. This encodes CASSPQGGYEAFF.

J is TRBJ2-1 and V is TRBV5-4, with D possibly TRBD2 on 5 matching bases. The germline gives CDR1 SGHNT, CDR2 YYREEE (reference sequence). V lost 0 bases to trimming and J lost 3 bases, with 7 bases between them. This CDR3 region has 14 residues. The CDR3 nucleotides read TGTGCCAGCAGCTTGGCCGGGGACTACAATGAGCAGTTCTTC. The encoded protein is CASSLAGDYNEQFF.

The chain uses TRBV5-1 and TRBJ1-1, with 8 bases that match TRBD1. V was clipped by 0 bases and J by 3 bases; unmatched bases: 31. CDR1 is SGHRS, CDR2 YFSETQ, per germline. This CDR3 region has 24 residues. The CDR3 here is CASSLANFRGQVSDFRRTYTEAFF. The CDR3 coding sequence is TGCGCCAGCAGCTTGGCCAATTTCAGGGGACAGGTTTCAGATTTCCGTAGAACTTACACTGAAGCTTTCTTT.

As for this clone: The same CDR3 arises from other DNA sequences in this sample as well. This chain links TRBV4-1 with TRBJ2-3; 14 nucleotides agree with TRBD2. Germline assignment: CDR1 MGHRA and CDR2 YSYEKL. With V trimmed by 0 bases and J by 1 base, 3 bases remained unmatched. The CDR3 has 18 amino acids. In nucleotides, the CDR3 is TGCGCCAGCAGCCAAGAAGGACTAGCGGGAGGTGGCACAGATACGCAGTATTTT. Residues: CASSQEGLAGGGTDTQYF.

The CDR3: CASGLVTQGGVTEAFF. The CDR3, as DNA: TGTGCTAGTGGTTTGGTAACCCAGGGTGGGGTTACTGAAGCTTTCTTT. The rearrangement joins TRBV12-5 to TRBJ1-1; perhaps TRBD1 as D (5 bases). This CDR3 is built from 16 residues. Germline loops: CDR1 LGHNT, CDR2 FRNRAP. Trimming left V 0 bases short and J 5 bases short, with 16 bases between. Full variable domain (rest looked up from reference TRBV12-5 and TRBJ1-1): DARVTQTPRHKVTEMGQEVTMRCQPILGHNTVFWYRQTMMQGLELLAYFRNRAPLDDSGMPKDRFSAEMPDATLATLKIQPSEPRDSAVYFCASGLVTQGGVTEAFFGQGTRLTVV.

This clone was counted a single time. The chain recombines TRBV15 with TRBJ1-1; 7 bases line up with TRBD1. The V gene's germline CDR1 is LNHNV and CDR2 YYDKDF (reference sequence). This CDR3 has 14 residues. V was pared by 4 bases and J by 3 bases, with 5 bases of the junction left unmatched. The CDR3 DNA sequence: TGTGCCACCAGCAAAGACAGGGCCCACACTGAAGCTTTCTTT. This sequence encodes CATSKDRAHTEAFF.

J is TRBJ2-5 and V is TRBV5-4, with D tentatively TRBD2 (6 bases). The CDR3 length is 12 residues. Germline CDR1 SGHNT, CDR2 YYREEE (reference sequence). Trimming removed 0 bases from V and 12 bases from J, with 12 bases in between. For the CDR3, the DNA is TGTGCCAGCAGCTTGGGGGGGGAAACCGAGTACTTC. Its protein is CASSLGGETEYF.

This clone showed up just once. The chain has TRBV18 and TRBJ2-2, with a possible D match to TRBD2 (5 bases). Germline V gene sequence: CDR1 KGHSH, CDR2 LQKENI. This CDR3 region has 15 residues. V was cut by 6 bases and J by 3 bases, with 14 bases left in between. The CDR3 nucleotides are TGTGCCAGCTCGAGGGATCGAACCTACACCGGGGAGCTGTTTTTT. This gives the protein CASSRDRTYTGELFF.

This chain joins TRBV10-2 and TRBJ2-7; 8 bases line up with TRBD2. Germline CDR1 reads WSHSY; CDR2 reads SAAADI. This CDR3 comprises 15 residues. Losses at the gene ends were 2 bases for V and 4 bases for J; bases not matched to a gene: 7. The DNA for the CDR3 is TGCGCCAGCAGTGAGCTGGCGGGAGGAATGTACGAGCAGTACTTC. Protein sequence: CASSELAGGMYEQYF.

The V call is TRBV29-1, the J call TRBJ1-2, with TRBD1 matching 7 bases. The J segment lost 2 bases and the V segment lost 0 bases, leaving 3 bases of the junction unmatched. The CDR3 is 14 residues long. Germline V gives CDR1 SQVTM, CDR2 ANQGSEA. The CDR3 here is CSVEDPDRNYGYTF. As DNA, the CDR3 is TGCAGCGTTGAAGATCCGGACAGGAACTATGGCTACACCTTC.

The genes are TRBV10-1 and TRBJ2-1, with D perhaps TRBD1 (6 bases). The germline gives CDR1 WNHNN, CDR2 SYGVQD (reference sequence). CDR3 size: 14 residues. Between the trimmed V and J ends, which lost 0 bases and 3 bases, there was a span of 6 bases. CDR3: CASSESDSYNEQFF. CDR3 coding DNA: TGCGCCAGCAGTGAGTCGGACAGCTACAATGAGCAGTTCTTC.

This rearrangement joins TRBV7-9 to TRBJ1-1; 12 bases match TRBD1. Germline V lookup: CDR1 SEHNR, CDR2 FQNEAQ (reference sequence). This CDR3 spans 16 amino acids. J lost 2 bases, V lost 5 bases, and 6 bases had no gene match. CDR3 in amino acids: CASSRDRGRGNTEAFF. The CDR3 coding sequence is TGTGCCAGCAGCCGGGACAGGGGGCGCGGAAACACTGAAGCTTTCTTT.

The V and J genes are TRBV28 and TRBJ2-7; 8 nucleotides agree with TRBD2. V shed 8 bases and J 4 bases; nucleotides not matched to a gene: 13. The CDR3 is 15 amino acids. The germline gives CDR1 MDHEN, CDR2 SYDVKM. Here the CDR3 DNA reads TGTGCCAGCGGCGGGGGGCACTCCAATGGGTACGAGCAGTACTTC. Its translation is CASGGGHSNGYEQYF. Full variable domain (missing parts from reference TRBV28 and TRBJ2-7): DVKVTQSSRYLVKRTGEKVFLECVQDMDHENMFWYRQDPGLGLRLIYFSYDVKMKEKGDIPEGYSVSREKKERFSLILESASTNQTSMYLCASGGGHSNGYEQYFGPGTRLTVT.